The 11 T cell receptor beta chains given below trace back to one sample, sequenced in a study of Graves' ophthalmopathy and Graves' hyperthyroidism. Beta-chain TCR CDR3 regions were amplified from RNA transcripts. HTBI primers were employed in first-round RT-PCR, then a second-round multiplex PCR followed. TCRdb re-called the multiplex PCR reads through MiXCR, storing one row per CDR3 protein. The table lists hundreds of thousands of distinct CDR3 sequences, roughly 39% of them singletons, with over 2.5% in the top ten. Sample: peripheral blood. These receptors were collected from an adult man with Graves' ophthalmopathy.

This clonotype was recorded many times. The J gene is TRBJ1-1, the V gene TRBV3-1, with D unclear. V was cut by 2 bases and J by 3 bases, with 13 bases left in between. The CDR3 consists of 15 residues. CDR1 LGHDT and CDR2 YNNKEL come from the germline V gene (reference sequence). CDR3: CASSQRTLRDTEAFF. The CDR3 nucleotides are TGTGCCAGCAGCCAACGGACCCTGAGGGACACTGAAGCTTTCTTT.

This clonotype was picked up many times. The chain uses TRBV6-2 or TRBV6-3 and TRBJ1-6; no reliable D call. Trimming removed 2 bases at V and 4 bases at J, with 6 bases between. The germline V gene encodes CDR1 MNHEY and CDR2 SVGEGT. The CDR3 length is 14 residues. CDR3 amino acids: CASSYVEYNSPLHF. Written as DNA, the CDR3 is TGTGCCAGCAGTTACGTGGAGTATAATTCACCCCTCCACTTT.

The CDR3 sequence: CASSNTGGSTGELFF. The CDR3 DNA reads TGTGCCAGCAGTAATACAGGGGGCAGCACCGGGGAGCTGTTTTTT. The V call is TRBV7-9, the J call TRBJ2-2; 9 nucleotides align to TRBD1. The germline CDR1 and CDR2 sequences are SEHNR and FQNEAQ (reference sequence). Trimming cost V 6 bases and J 4 bases; bases outside gene matches: 6. The CDR3 is 15 amino acids.

This clonotype has at least ten counts. The chain couples TRBV5-1 to TRBJ2-5; D not certain. Trimming removed 4 bases from V and 1 base from J, with 11 bases in between. The CDR3 extends over 14 amino acids. The V gene's germline CDR1 is SGHRS and CDR2 YFSETQ. The DNA of the CDR3 is TGCGCCAGCAGCCCCGCGCGACTCCAAGAGACCCAGTACTTC. Protein sequence: CASSPARLQETQYF.

V and J are TRBV12-3 or TRBV12-4 and TRBJ1-1; D is unresolved. The CDR3 is 14 amino acids. V lost 6 bases to trimming and J lost 1 base, with 12 bases between them. The CDR3 DNA follows: TGTGCCAGCAGCTTCCAAAACCGGAACACTGAAGCTTTCTTT. Translated: CASSFQNRNTEAFF.

This clonotype was observed at least ten times. J is TRBJ1-4 and V is TRBV7-8, with a weak D call TRBD1 (6 bases). V shed 5 bases and J shed 7 bases, with 20 bases lying between them. In germline, CDR1 is SGHVS, CDR2 FQNEAQ. The CDR3 is made up of 16 amino acids. The CDR3 DNA reads TGTGCCAGCAGCCCCAACGGGCGGGGGCTCGGTGAAAAACTGTTTTTT. Its protein product is CASSPNGRGLGEKLFF.

In its sample, this clonotype was seen a few times. The genes are TRBV5-1 and TRBJ2-7, with 9 bases identical to TRBD1. With 3 bases clipped from V and 6 bases from J, the junction kept 7 bases outside the gene matches. Germline V CDR1 and CDR2: SGHRS, YFSETQ. This CDR3 has 14 amino acids. This CDR3 is CASSSPGTGPEQYF. CDR3 bases: TGCGCCAGCAGCTCCCCCGGGACAGGGCCCGAGCAGTACTTC.

The chain combines TRBV10-3 with TRBJ1-4; maybe TRBD1 (5 bases). The germline CDR1 and CDR2 sequences are ENHRY and SYGVKD. The CDR3 has 14 amino acids. Trimming shortened V by 8 bases and J by 10 bases, and 20 bases separated the two germline ends. The CDR3 DNA is TGTGCCATCCGTGGGTCGCAGGGAGGCGGAAAACTGTTTTTT. The encoded protein is CAIRGSQGGGKLFF.

This sequence joins TRBV20-1 and TRBJ1-4; D is ambiguous. Trimming cost V 3 bases and J 5 bases, with 10 bases left between them. The germline CDR1 and CDR2 sequences are DFQATT and SNEGSKA (reference sequence). The CDR3 is 13 amino acids. The CDR3 DNA is TGCAGTGCTAGCCCAAACACCAATGAAAAACTGTTTTTT. Protein sequence: CSASPNTNEKLFF.

This clonotype was observed many times. The V gene is TRBV12-3 or TRBV12-4, the J gene TRBJ1-5; 8 nucleotides match TRBD1. CDR3 size: 13 residues. The trim removed 7 bases at V and 6 bases at J, leaving 5 bases unmatched. The chain's CDR3 is CASNGQGIQPQHF. CDR3 nucleotides: TGTGCCAGCAACGGACAGGGAATTCAGCCCCAGCATTTT.

This clonotype was seen repeatedly, ten times or more. The chain has TRBV12-3 or TRBV12-4 and TRBJ2-7; D tentatively reads TRBD1 or TRBD2 (6 bases each). The CDR3 has 14 amino acids. The ends were cut back, 3 bases at V and 3 bases at J, with 12 bases in the middle. The CDR3 nucleotides read TGTGCCAGCAGTTTGGTGCGGGACAACTACGAGCAGTACTTC. Its translation is CASSLVRDNYEQYF.